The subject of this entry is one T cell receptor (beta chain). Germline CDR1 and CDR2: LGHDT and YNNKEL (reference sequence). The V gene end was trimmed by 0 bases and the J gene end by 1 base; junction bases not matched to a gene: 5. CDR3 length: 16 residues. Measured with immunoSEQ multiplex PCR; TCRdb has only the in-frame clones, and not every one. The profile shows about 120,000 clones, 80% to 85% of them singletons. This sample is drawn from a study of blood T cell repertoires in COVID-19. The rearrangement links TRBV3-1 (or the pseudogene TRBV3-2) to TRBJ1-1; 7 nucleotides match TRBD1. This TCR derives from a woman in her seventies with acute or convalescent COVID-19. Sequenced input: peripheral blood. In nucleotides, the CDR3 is TGTGCCAGCAGCCAAGAGCGACAGGGTTGGAACACTGAAGCTTTCTTT. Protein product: CASSQERQGWNTEAFF.